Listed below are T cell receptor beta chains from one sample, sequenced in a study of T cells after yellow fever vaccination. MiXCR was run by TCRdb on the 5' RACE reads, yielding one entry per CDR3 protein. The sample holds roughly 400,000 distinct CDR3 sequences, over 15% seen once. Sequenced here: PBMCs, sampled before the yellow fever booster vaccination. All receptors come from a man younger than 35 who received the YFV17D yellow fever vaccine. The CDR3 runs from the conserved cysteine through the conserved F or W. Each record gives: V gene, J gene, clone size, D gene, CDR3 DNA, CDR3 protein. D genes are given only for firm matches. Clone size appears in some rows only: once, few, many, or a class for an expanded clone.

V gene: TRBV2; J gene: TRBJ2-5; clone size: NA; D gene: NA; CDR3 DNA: TGTGCCAGCAGTGTGGGGCGAGCCCGGGAGACCCAGTACTTC; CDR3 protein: CASSVGRARETQYF
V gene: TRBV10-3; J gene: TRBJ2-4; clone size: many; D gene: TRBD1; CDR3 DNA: TGTGCCATCAGTGAGTCCGAGGGGGCCAACATTCAGTACTTC; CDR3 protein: CAISESEGANIQYF
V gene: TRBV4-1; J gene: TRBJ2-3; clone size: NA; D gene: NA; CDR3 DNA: TGCGCCAGCAGCCTACCTGGGGCGAACACAGATACGCAGTATTTT; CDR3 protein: CASSLPGANTDTQYF
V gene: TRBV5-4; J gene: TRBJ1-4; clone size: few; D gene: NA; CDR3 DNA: TGTGCCAGCAGCCGAACACGAGCTAATGAAAAACTGTTTTTT; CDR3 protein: CASSRTRANEKLFF
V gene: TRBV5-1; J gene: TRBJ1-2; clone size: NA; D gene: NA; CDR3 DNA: TGCGCCAGCAGCAAGGACGGGCAGGATGGCTACACCTTC; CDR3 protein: CASSKDGQDGYTF
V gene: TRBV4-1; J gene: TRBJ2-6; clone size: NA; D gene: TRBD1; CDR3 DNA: TGCGCCAGCAGCCAAGATCTGGGGACAGGGGCTGGGGCCAACGTCCTGACTTTC; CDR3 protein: CASSQDLGTGAGANVLTF
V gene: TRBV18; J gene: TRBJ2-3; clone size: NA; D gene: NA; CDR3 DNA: TGTGCCAGCTCGCCCGCCGGGACGGCTAGCACAGATACGCAGTATTTT; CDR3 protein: CASSPAGTASTDTQYF
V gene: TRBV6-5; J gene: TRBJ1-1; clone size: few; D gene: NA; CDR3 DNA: TGTGCCAGCAGTTCCGGACCCGGGAACACTGAAGCTTTCTTT; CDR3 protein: CASSSGPGNTEAFF
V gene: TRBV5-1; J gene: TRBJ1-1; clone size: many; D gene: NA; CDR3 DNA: TGCGCCAGCAGCTCCCTTAACCCAGGGAAAACTGAAGCTTTCTTT; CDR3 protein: CASSSLNPGKTEAFF
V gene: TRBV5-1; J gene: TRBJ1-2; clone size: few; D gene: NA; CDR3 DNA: TGCGCCAGCAGCTTGTTGGGGGCCTATAGGGGCTACACCTTC; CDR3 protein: CASSLLGAYRGYTF
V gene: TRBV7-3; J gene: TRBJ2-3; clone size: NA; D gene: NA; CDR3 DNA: TGTGCCAGCAGCTTATCGGGCCAGGGATTAGATACGCAGTATTTT; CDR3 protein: CASSLSGQGLDTQYF
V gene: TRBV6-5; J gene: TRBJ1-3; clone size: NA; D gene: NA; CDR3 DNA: TGTGCCAGCAACCCGGGTGCTGGAAACACCATATATTTT; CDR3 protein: CASNPGAGNTIYF
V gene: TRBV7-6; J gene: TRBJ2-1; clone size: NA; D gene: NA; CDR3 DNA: TGTGCCAGCAGTCGTAAATGGGACGGTGAGCAGTTCTTC; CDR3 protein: CASSRKWDGEQFF
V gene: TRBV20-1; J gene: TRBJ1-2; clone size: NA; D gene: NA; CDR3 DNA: TGCAGTGCTACGACGCAGGCCCTTAACTATGGCTACACCTTC; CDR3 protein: CSATTQALNYGYTF
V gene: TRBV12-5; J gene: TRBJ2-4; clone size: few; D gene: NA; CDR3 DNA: TGTGCTAGTGGTTTGGTATCGAGTATTAGGAACATTCAGTACTTC; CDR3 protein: CASGLVSSIRNIQYF
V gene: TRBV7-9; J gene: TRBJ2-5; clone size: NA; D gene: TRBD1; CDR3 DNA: TGTGCCAGCACGCAGGGGCAGGGGGTGAGTTCCCAAGAGACCCAGTACTTC; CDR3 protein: CASTQGQGVSSQETQYF
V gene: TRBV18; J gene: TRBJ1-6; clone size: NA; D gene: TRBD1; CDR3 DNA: TGTGCCAGCTCAGAGGGACAGGGGGCATCATATAATTCACCCCTCCACTTT; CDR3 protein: CASSEGQGASYNSPLHF
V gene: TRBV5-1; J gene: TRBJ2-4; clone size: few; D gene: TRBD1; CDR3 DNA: TGCGCCAGCAGCTCAGACAGGGAGGCCAAAAACATTCAGTACTTC; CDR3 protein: CASSSDREAKNIQYF